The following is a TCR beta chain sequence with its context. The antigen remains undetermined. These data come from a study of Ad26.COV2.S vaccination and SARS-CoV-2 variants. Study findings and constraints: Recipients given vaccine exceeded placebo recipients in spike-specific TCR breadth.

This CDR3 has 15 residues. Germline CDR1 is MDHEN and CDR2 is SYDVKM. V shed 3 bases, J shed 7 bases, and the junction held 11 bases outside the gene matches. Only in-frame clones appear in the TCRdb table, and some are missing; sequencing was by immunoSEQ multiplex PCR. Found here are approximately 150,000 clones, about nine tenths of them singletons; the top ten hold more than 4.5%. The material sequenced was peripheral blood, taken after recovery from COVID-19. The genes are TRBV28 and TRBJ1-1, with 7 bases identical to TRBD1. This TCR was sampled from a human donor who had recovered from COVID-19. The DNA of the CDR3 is TGTGCCAGCAGTTTCCCACAGACAGGGAGGGTTGAAGCTTTCTTT. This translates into CASSFPQTGRVEAFF.